The 13 T cell receptor beta chains below come from one sample, sequenced in a study of blood T cells in healthy people across ages. Sample-barcoded 5' priming and a J-beta primer mix drove a second PCR of roughly 6 to 12 cycles. TCRdb itself ran the 5' RACE reads through MiXCR, one entry per CDR3 protein. In the table there are about 1.5 million distinct CDR3 sequences, roughly 43% of which are singletons. Sequencing was done on a sample of blood. These TCRs come from a woman in her late teens or twenties in good health.

V is TRBV5-4 and J is TRBJ1-4; no definite D call. Germline CDR1 and CDR2: SGHNT and YYREEE (reference sequence). This CDR3 contains 15 residues. V gave up 1 base and J gave up 8 bases, with 15 bases separating them. CDR3 DNA sequence: TGTGCCAGCAGCTTGAGCCCCGGGATGGGGGAAAAACTGTTTTTT. It specifies CASSLSPGMGEKLFF. Filled out from reference TRBV5-4 and TRBJ1-4, the complete variable domain reads ETGVTQSPTHLIKTRGQQVTLRCSSQSGHNTVSWYQQALGQGPQFIFQYYREEENGRGNFPPRFSGLQFPNYSSELNVNALELDDSALYLCASSLSPGMGEKLFFGSGTQLSVL.

The chain employs TRBV2 and TRBJ2-6; D call uncertain. CDR3 size: 16 residues. V gave up 7 bases and J gave up 13 bases, with 26 bases separating them. CDR1 and CDR2 (germline): SNHLY, FYNNEI. CDR3 residues: CASKLSLESPTTVLTF. Written as DNA, the CDR3 is TGTGCCAGCAAGTTGAGCCTAGAGAGCCCCACGACAGTCCTGACTTTC.

This rearrangement joins TRBV7-9 to TRBJ1-2; D gene unclear. V dropped 1 base and J dropped 8 bases, with 8 bases sitting between them. The CDR3 loop spans 12 amino acids. From germline, CDR1 is SEHNR and CDR2 FQNEAQ (reference sequence). CDR3 nucleotide sequence: TGTGCCAGCAGCTTAGAACAACTGGGCTACACCTTC. Encoded protein: CASSLEQLGYTF.

V is TRBV4-2 and J is TRBJ2-1; D is undetermined. Per germline, CDR1 LGHNA and CDR2 YNFKEQ. This CDR3 is built from 13 residues. Trimming took 4 bases from V and 8 from J, leaving 12 bases between them. CDR3 DNA sequence: TGTGCCAGCAGCCCGTCCCGCGGCGATGAGCAGTTCTTC. Its protein is CASSPSRGDEQFF.

This chain uses TRBV6-2 or TRBV6-3 with TRBJ2-1, with a weak D call TRBD2 (5 bases). Per the germline V gene, CDR1 is MNHEY and CDR2 is SVGEGT. This CDR3 spans 17 amino acids. V lost 0 bases and J lost 0, with 12 bases in between. The chain's CDR3 is CASSYSVEASSYNEQFF. The CDR3 region has the DNA TGTGCCAGCAGTTACTCCGTGGAGGCCAGCTCCTACAATGAGCAGTTCTTC.

The chain recombines TRBV6-1 with TRBJ1-6; 7 positions match TRBD1. The CDR3 is 16 residues long. Germline CDR1 MNHNS, CDR2 SASEGT. Germline trimming cut 6 bases from V and 10 bases from J; bases unmatched to any gene: 15. The CDR3 DNA sequence: TGTGCCAGCAGGTCCTCCGGGACAGTCCTTCGGTCACCCCTCCACTTT. Translating it yields CASRSSGTVLRSPLHF.

This clonotype has more than one count but fewer than ten. This CDR3 reads CASSYSTAPGANVLTF. CDR3 in DNA: TGTGCCAGCAGTTACTCGACAGCCCCTGGGGCCAACGTCCTGACTTTC. J is TRBJ2-6 and V is TRBV6-2 or TRBV6-3, with TRBD1 as a possible D gene (5 bases). Per the germline V gene, CDR1 is MNHEY and CDR2 is SVGEGT. CDR3 size: 16 residues. V was clipped by 0 bases and J by 2 bases, with 8 bases between them.

J is TRBJ1-6 and V is TRBV20-1; D is ambiguous. The V gene lost 3 bases and the J gene lost 6 bases, with 15 bases spanning the gap. Per germline, CDR1 DFQATT and CDR2 SNEGSKA (reference sequence). The CDR3 is 15 amino acids. CDR3 nucleotide sequence: TGCAGTGCTAGGGAACGTACGGGCGGTAATTCACCCCTCCACTTT. Encoded protein: CSARERTGGNSPLHF.

This clonotype occurred a few times. The rearrangement links TRBV29-1 to TRBJ1-1; D not certain. Germline V gene lookup returns CDR1 SQVTM and CDR2 ANQGSEA. V was clipped by 1 base and J by 3 bases, with 12 bases between them. The CDR3 runs 14 residues. The CDR3 DNA sequence: TGCAGCGTTGAAGGGACCGCGGGGTACACTGAAGCTTTCTTT. Encoded protein: CSVEGTAGYTEAFF.

V gene TRBV4-1 combines with J gene TRBJ1-4, with D perhaps TRBD1 (6 bases). The V end was cut by 1 base, the J end by 8 bases, with 17 bases between. This CDR3 has 16 amino acids. Germline V CDR1 and CDR2: MGHRA, YSYEKL. CDR3 region: CASSQGRDTGDEKLFF. Here the CDR3 DNA reads TGCGCCAGCAGCCAAGGGCGGGACACGGGGGACGAAAAACTGTTTTTT.

This clonotype was counted at least ten times. CDR3 bases: TGTGCCAGCAGTAGAACAGGGGCGGGCTATGGCTACACCTTC. As protein: CASSRTGAGYGYTF. This chain joins TRBV27 and TRBJ1-2; 7 positions agree with TRBD1. This CDR3 comprises 14 residues. Looked up from germline, CDR1 is MNHEY and CDR2 is SMNVEV (reference sequence). Trimming removed 5 bases from V and 4 bases from J; junction bases left unmatched: 7.

The chain uses TRBV20-1 and TRBJ1-5; D is unclear. The length of the CDR3 is 13 residues. Deletions cut 3 bases from V and 9 bases from J, with 15 bases between. The germline V gene has CDR1 DFQATT and CDR2 SNEGSKA (reference sequence). The CDR3 DNA sequence: TGCAGTGCTAGTTTCGTAGTTAATGGGCCCCAGCATTTT. Residues: CSASFVVNGPQHF.

The CDR3 DNA sequence: TGTGCCAGCAGCGTATCGGGGGGGCCTGAAGCTTTCTTT. Residues: CASSVSGGPEAFF. The J gene is TRBJ1-1, the V gene TRBV9; D is possibly TRBD1 (6 bases). Germline CDR1 SGDLS, CDR2 YYNGEE. CDR3 size: 13 residues. The V gene lost 1 base and the J gene lost 6 bases, with 10 bases spanning the gap. The variable domain in full, completed from reference TRBV9 and TRBJ1-1, reads DSGVTQTPKHLITATGQRVTLRCSPRSGDLSVYWYQQSLDQGLQFLIQYYNGEERAKGNILERFSAQQFPDLHSELNLSSLELGDSALYFCASSVSGGPEAFFGQGTRLTVV.